This TCR beta chain originates from a study of cytotoxic CD8 clonotypes in ibrutinib-treated CLL. General observations from the study: Clonality was elevated at ibrutinib response and had returned toward baseline at progression.

In regard to this clone: No antigen is known for it.

Clones were read by immunoSEQ multiplex PCR, and TCRdb kept only the in-frame ones, dropping some. The sample carries roughly 45,000 clones, over 60% recorded once. This clonotype was obtained from a human donor with chronic lymphocytic leukemia. Here the sequenced sample was PBMCs, taken after 24 months of ibrutinib treatment.

The CDR3, as DNA: TGTGCCAGCAGCCCCGGGACAGGGTATGGCTACACCTTC. Its translation is CASSPGTGYGYTF. V and J are TRBV7-3 and TRBJ1-2, with 9 bases fitting TRBD1. Trimming at V came to 5 bases and at J to 5 bases, leaving 3 bases not matched to a gene. Germline lookup yields CDR1 SGHTA and CDR2 FQGTGA. The length of the CDR3 is 13 residues. Full variable domain (remainder filled in from reference TRBV7-3 and TRBJ1-2): GAGVSQTPSNKVTEKGKYVELRCDPISGHTALYWYRQSLGQGPEFLIYFQGTGAADDSGLPNDRFFAVRPEGSVSTLKIQRTERGDSAVYLCASSPGTGYGYTFGSGTRLTVV.